The clone carrying this T cell receptor beta chain was counted a single time. Per the authors' pipeline: Counts of nucleated cells, estimated from reference gene primer amplification, were obtained. The method was immunoSEQ multiplex PCR; TCRdb's version includes in-frame clones alone and lacks a portion of them. V, J and clone size are those of that table, while D and trimming were read from the DNA. The table shows 200,000 to 250,000 clones, with 70% to 90% occurring only once. The data are from a study of blood T cell repertoires in COVID-19. Study information: The origin of the acute and convalescent COVID-19 samples was the United States, Italy and Spain.

Those who participated ranged in age from about 18 to 95 years and resided in about two dozen US areas. Categorization into cohorts depended on clinical history that participants reported. With 6 bases removed from V and 4 bases from J, the gap between germline ends came to 10 bases. Germline V lookup: CDR1 SNHLY, CDR2 FYNNEI. This CDR3 spans 13 amino acids. The source is a man aged 25-40 years who had recovered from COVID-19. The chain joins TRBV2 to TRBJ2-1; D is unclear. The specimen sequenced was PBMCs or T cells enriched from blood (not recorded which). CDR3 loop: CASSPESYNEQFF. As DNA, the CDR3 is TGTGCCAGCAGCCCCGAGAGTTACAATGAGCAGTTCTTC. Supplemented by reference TRBV2 and TRBJ2-1, the full variable domain reads EPEVTQTPSHQVTQMGQEVILRCVPISNHLYFYWYRQILGQKVEFLVSFYNNEISEKSEIFDDQFSVERPDGSNFTLKIRSTKLEDSAMYFCASSPESYNEQFFGPGTRLTVL.